Included here is one T cell receptor beta chain sequence, with context. This sample includes further DNA sequences coding for the same CDR3. The data belong to a study of T cell changes during pregnancy in multiple sclerosis. Using immunoSEQ multiplex PCR, the repertoire was profiled, and TCRdb retains in-frame clones only, with some absent. Of fewer than 70,000 clones in the sample, around 92% were seen once. There are 14 residues in the CDR3. CDR1 is MNHNY and CDR2 is SVGAGI in the germline V gene (reference sequence). Trimming removed 6 bases at V and 0 bases at J, with 9 bases between. This TCR derives from a female donor in good health, enrolled as a control in a pregnancy study. The chain combines TRBV6-6 with TRBJ1-3, with a possible D match to TRBD1 (5 bases). Sequences were derived from CD8+ T cells from peripheral blood mononuclear cells, sampled in the third trimester of pregnancy. The CDR3 coding sequence is TGTGCCAGCAGCCGCCAGGGCTCTGGAAACACCATATATTTT. Translating gives CASSRQGSGNTIYF.